This T cell receptor (beta chain) was profiled in a study of blood T cell repertoires in COVID-19. Method: immunoSEQ multiplex PCR; TCRdb's copy keeps in-frame clones and lacks some. The sample gives over 200,000 clones, 89% of which show up once; 4% to 5.5% is in the top ten. V shed 1 base and J shed 8 bases, with 8 bases lying between them. The germline CDR1 and CDR2 sequences are LNHDA and SQIVND (reference sequence). The CDR3 runs to 12 residues. This receptor was identified in a woman in her 40s with acute or convalescent COVID-19. The sequenced sample consisted of peripheral blood. The chain combines TRBV19 with TRBJ1-1; D is ambiguous. Here the CDR3 DNA reads TGTGCCAGTAGTATAGGCGCGGGGGAAGCTTTCTTT. Its protein is CASSIGAGEAFF. Looking up the rest from reference TRBV19 and TRBJ1-1 gives the full variable domain: DGGITQSPKYLFRKEGQNVTLSCEQNLNHDAMYWYRQDPGQGLRLIYYSQIVNDFQKGDIAEGYSVSREKKESFPLTVTSAQKNPTAFYLCASSIGAGEAFFGQGTRLTVV.